This TCR beta chain emerged from a study of regulatory T cells in long-lasting Graves disease. Study-level findings and limits: Repertoires from persistent disease leaned toward TRBV28, TRBJ1-2 and TRBJ2-5. Only peripheral blood was studied, not thyroid tissue.

This CDR3 contains 17 residues. With 6 bases removed from V and 5 bases from J, the gap between germline ends came to 23 bases. Looked up from germline, CDR1 is MNHEY and CDR2 is SMNVEV (reference sequence). CDR3 regions were amplified by Arm-PCR using iRepertoire HTBI primers to build TCR beta libraries. Authors' data handling: Identified segments across samples numbered under 80 TRBV and about 13 TRBJ. TCRdb reanalysed the multiplex PCR reads using MiXCR and keeps one entry per CDR3 protein. The V and J calls follow TCRdb's processing rather than the paper's. Of about 330,000 distinct CDR3 sequences detected, under 20% appear once; the ten largest clones hold 20% to 25%. As for time point: newly diagnosed GD, antithyroid drugs for less than 3 months. There was RNA extracted from PBMCs, and the TCR library was made from it. This clonotype was observed at least ten times. Its antigen remains unidentified.

Another study also made use of these data, one on T cells in Graves' hyperthyroidism and ophthalmopathy. This second report adds: Blood also showed most of the thyroid clonotypes that were expanded above 0.001.

This clonotype originated in a woman younger than 30 with Graves disease. Sequenced here: peripheral blood mononuclear cells (PBMCs), sampled at new diagnosis, from a patient treated with antithyroid drugs. The chain combines TRBV27 with TRBJ1-5; a weak D match, TRBD1 (6 bases). This CDR3 reads CASRERTFGTSDQPQHF. CDR3 bases: TGTGCCAGCAGGGAGAGGACATTCGGGACATCGGATCAGCCCCAGCATTTT.